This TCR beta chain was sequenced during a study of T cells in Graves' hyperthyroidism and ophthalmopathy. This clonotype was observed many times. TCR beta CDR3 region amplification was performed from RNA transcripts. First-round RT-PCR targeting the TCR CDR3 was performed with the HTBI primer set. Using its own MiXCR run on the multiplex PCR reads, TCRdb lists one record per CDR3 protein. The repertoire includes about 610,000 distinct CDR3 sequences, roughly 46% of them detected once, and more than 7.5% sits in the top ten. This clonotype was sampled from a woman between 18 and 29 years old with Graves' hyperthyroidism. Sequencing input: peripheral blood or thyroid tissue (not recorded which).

The CDR3 loop is CASGNWNTEAFF. As DNA, the CDR3 is TGTGCCTCAGGGAATTGGAACACTGAAGCTTTCTTT. The chain couples TRBV30 to TRBJ1-1, with D perhaps matching TRBD1 (5 bases). Trimming took off 7 bases at V and 1 base at J, with 10 bases between the two ends. The germline V gene encodes CDR1 GTSNPN and CDR2 SVGIG (reference sequence). The CDR3 consists of 12 residues.